Below are 9 T cell receptor beta chains sequenced from a single sample in a study of shared clonotypes between healthy human individuals. Clones were read by immunoSEQ multiplex PCR, and TCRdb kept only the in-frame ones, dropping some. The table includes roughly 500,000 clones, 81% detected once. The source material was PBMCs. The receptors originated from a woman in her thirties or forties in good health. Some clones in this sample may be carry-over from other donors' samples.

This clone has only a few counts. The genes are TRBV19 and TRBJ1-5; 8 bases line up with TRBD1. J was trimmed by 5 bases and V by 5 bases; bases with no gene match: 2. Germline lookup yields CDR1 LNHDA and CDR2 SQIVND (reference sequence). CDR3 size: 13 residues. The CDR3 nucleotides read TGTGCCAGTAGTGAACAGGGGGATCAGCCCCAGCATTTT. It specifies CASSEQGDQPQHF. Variable domain in full (rest from reference TRBV19 and TRBJ1-5): DGGITQSPKYLFRKEGQNVTLSCEQNLNHDAMYWYRQDPGQGLRLIYYSQIVNDFQKGDIAEGYSVSREKKESFPLTVTSAQKNPTAFYLCASSEQGDQPQHFGDGTRLSIL.

Points on this clone: With a far larger clone one base away, a read error is the likely cause. Because it lacks the conserved phenylalanine or tryptophan at the end, this CDR3 is likely a read error. J is TRBJ2-7 and V is TRBV2; 7 bases are a match to TRBD1. The germline V gene has CDR1 SNHLY and CDR2 FYNNEI. J was trimmed by 2 bases and V by 6 bases; bases with no gene match: 1. The CDR3 spans 12 residues. CDR3 sequence (DNA): TGTGCCAGCAGCGGGACAGCCTACGAGCAGTACTTA. Its protein product is CASSGTAYEQYL.

The rearrangement uses TRBV5-6 and TRBJ2-7; D is possibly TRBD1 (6 bases). Germline V gene data show CDR1 as SGHDT and CDR2 as YYEEEE. V shed 0 bases and J shed 6 bases, with 16 bases lying between them. The CDR3 spans 15 residues. The DNA of the CDR3 is TGTGCCAGCAGCTTGGATCTGGGCCAGGGGCGCGAGCAGTACTTC. Its protein is CASSLDLGQGREQYF.

Here the CDR3 DNA reads TGTGCCAGCAGCCAAGATCTTGACACTGAAGCTTTCTTT. The encoded protein is CASSQDLDTEAFF. The rearrangement uses TRBV4-2 and TRBJ1-1; D unclear. The ends were cut back, 0 bases at V and 3 bases at J, with 5 bases in the middle. Looked up from germline, CDR1 is LGHNA and CDR2 is YNFKEQ. CDR3 length equals 13 residues.

This chain joins TRBV21-1 and TRBJ1-4; TRBD1, the D gene given by the table, was not confirmed from the DNA. TRBV21-1 is a known pseudogene. This CDR3 is built from 15 residues. Written as DNA, the CDR3 is TGTGCCAGCAGCAAAAACATCAGGCTTAATGAAAAACTGTTTTTT. Amino acid sequence: CASSKNIRLNEKLFF.

The chain links TRBV15 to TRBJ2-5, with 13 bases that match TRBD2. The V gene end was trimmed by 3 bases and the J gene end by 0 bases; junction bases not matched to a gene: 1. CDR3 length: 16 amino acids. Germline V gene lookup returns CDR1 LNHNV and CDR2 YYDKDF (reference sequence). The CDR3 region is CATSRGLAGYQETQYF. In DNA form, the CDR3 reads TGTGCCACCAGCAGGGGACTAGCGGGGTACCAAGAGACCCAGTACTTC.

The V and J genes are TRBV18 and TRBJ2-5; 14 bases line up with TRBD2. Germline values: CDR1 KGHSH, CDR2 LQKENI. V gave up 3 bases and J gave up 5 bases; unmatched junction bases: 8. The CDR3 contains 17 residues. CDR3 amino acids: CASSPGTSGSLRETQYF. As DNA, the CDR3 is TGTGCCAGCTCACCTGGGACTAGCGGGAGTTTAAGGGAGACCCAGTACTTC.

A remark on this clone: This likely traces to a read error, being one base from a far larger clone. The V gene is TRBV27, the J gene TRBJ1-5; TRBD1 aligns across 9 bases. The CDR3 is 15 amino acids. Germline V gene sequence: CDR1 MNHEY, CDR2 SMNVEV (reference sequence). The CDR3 sequence is CAGSATGTGTQPQHF. The CDR3, as DNA: TGTGCCGGCAGTGCGACCGGGACAGGGACTCAGCCCCAGCATTTT.

The V call is TRBV10-1, the J call TRBJ2-2; D is possibly TRBD1 (6 bases). Trimming left V 3 bases short and J 6 bases short, with 8 bases between. Germline CDR1 WNHNN, CDR2 SYGVQD (reference sequence). The CDR3 extends over 13 amino acids. CDR3 sequence reads: CASSDGGAGELFF. The CDR3, as DNA: TGCGCCAGCAGTGATGGGGGCGCCGGGGAGCTGTTTTTT.